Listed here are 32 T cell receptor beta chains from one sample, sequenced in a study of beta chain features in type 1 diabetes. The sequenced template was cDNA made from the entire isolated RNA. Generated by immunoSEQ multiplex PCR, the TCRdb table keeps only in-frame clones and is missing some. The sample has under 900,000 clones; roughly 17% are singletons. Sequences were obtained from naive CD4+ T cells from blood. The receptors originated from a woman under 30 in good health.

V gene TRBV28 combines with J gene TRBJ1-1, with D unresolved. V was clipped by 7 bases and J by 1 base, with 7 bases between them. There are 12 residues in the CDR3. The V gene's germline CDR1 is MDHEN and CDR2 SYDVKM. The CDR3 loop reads CASTTSNTEAFF. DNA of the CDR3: TGTGCCAGCACTACGTCGAACACTGAAGCTTTCTTT.

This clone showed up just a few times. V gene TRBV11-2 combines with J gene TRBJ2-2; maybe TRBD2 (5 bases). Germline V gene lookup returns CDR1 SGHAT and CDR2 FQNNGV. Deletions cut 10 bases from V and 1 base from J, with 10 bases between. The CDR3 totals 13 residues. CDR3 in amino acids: CATADWNTGELFF. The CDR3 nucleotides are TGTGCCACCGCGGACTGGAACACCGGGGAGCTGTTTTTT.

The CDR3 loop reads CASSFSVPSNTGELFF. The CDR3 DNA reads TGCGCCAGCAGCTTTAGCGTACCGTCGAACACCGGGGAGCTGTTTTTT. The rearrangement joins TRBV5-1 to TRBJ2-2; tentatively, D is TRBD2 (5 bases). The CDR3 consists of 16 residues. V dropped 2 bases and J dropped 0 bases, with 11 bases sitting between them. The germline V gene encodes CDR1 SGHRS and CDR2 YFSETQ.

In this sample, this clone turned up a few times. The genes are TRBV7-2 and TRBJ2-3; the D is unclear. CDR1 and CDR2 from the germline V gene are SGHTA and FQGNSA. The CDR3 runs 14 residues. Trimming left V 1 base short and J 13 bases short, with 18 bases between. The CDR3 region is CASSLEGPYPEKYF. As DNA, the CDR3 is TGTGCCAGCAGCTTAGAGGGCCCTTACCCTGAGAAGTATTTT.

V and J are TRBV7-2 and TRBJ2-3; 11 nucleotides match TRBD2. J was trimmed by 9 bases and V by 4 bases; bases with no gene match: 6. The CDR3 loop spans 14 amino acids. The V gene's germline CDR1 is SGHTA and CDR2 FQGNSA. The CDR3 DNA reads TGTGCCAGCAGCTCTAGCGGGAGGATGAAAACGCAGTATTTT. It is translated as CASSSSGRMKTQYF.

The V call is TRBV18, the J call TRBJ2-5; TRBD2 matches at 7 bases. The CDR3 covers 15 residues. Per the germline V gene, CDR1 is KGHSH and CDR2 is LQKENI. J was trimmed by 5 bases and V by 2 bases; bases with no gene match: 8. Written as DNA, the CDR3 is TGTGCCAGCTCACCAGTAAGCGGGGTTGGCGAGACCCAGTACTTC. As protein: CASSPVSGVGETQYF.

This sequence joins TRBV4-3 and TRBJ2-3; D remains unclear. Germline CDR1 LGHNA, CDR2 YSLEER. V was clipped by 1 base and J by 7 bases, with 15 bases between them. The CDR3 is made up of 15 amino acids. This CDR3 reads CASSQAFPGPYTQYF. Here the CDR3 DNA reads TGCGCCAGCAGCCAAGCATTCCCGGGTCCCTATACGCAGTATTTT.

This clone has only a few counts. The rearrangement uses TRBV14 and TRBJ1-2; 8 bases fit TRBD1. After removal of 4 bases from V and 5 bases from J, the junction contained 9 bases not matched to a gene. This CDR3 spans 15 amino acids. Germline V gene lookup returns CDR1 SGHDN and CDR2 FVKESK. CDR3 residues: CASSLRGTGGYGYTF. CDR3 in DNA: TGTGCCAGCAGCCTACGAGGCACAGGGGGATATGGCTACACCTTC.

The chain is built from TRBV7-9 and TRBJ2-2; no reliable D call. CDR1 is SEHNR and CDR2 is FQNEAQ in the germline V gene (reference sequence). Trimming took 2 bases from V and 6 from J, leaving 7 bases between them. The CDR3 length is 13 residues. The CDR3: CASSLFGPGELFF. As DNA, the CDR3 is TGTGCCAGCAGCTTATTCGGCCCCGGGGAGCTGTTTTTT.

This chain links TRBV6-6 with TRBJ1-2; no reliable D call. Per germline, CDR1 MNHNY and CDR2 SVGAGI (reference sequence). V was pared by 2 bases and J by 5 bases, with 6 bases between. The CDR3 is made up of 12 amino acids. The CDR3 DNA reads TGTGCCAGCAGTTACGATACGTATGGCTACACCTTC. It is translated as CASSYDTYGYTF.

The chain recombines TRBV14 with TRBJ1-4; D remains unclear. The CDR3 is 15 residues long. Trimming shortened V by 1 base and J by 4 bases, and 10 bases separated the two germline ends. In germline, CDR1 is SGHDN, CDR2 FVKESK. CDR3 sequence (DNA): TGTGCCAGCAGCCAAGGATTCCGGCTTAATGAAAAACTGTTTTTT. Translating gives CASSQGFRLNEKLFF.

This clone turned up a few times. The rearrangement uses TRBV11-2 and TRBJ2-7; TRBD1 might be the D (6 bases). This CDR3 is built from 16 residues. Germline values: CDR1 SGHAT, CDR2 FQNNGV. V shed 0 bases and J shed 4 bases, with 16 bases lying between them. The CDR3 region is CASSLDRGRGGYEQYF. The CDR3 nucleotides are TGTGCCAGCAGCTTAGATCGGGGCAGGGGCGGGTACGAGCAGTACTTC.

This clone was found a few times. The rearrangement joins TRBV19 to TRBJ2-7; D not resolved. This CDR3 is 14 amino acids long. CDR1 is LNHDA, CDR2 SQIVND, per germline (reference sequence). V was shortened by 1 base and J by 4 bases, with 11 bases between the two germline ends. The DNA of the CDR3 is TGTGCCAGTAGTATAGGGGGTTCGGTTTACGAGCAGTACTTC. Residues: CASSIGGSVYEQYF.

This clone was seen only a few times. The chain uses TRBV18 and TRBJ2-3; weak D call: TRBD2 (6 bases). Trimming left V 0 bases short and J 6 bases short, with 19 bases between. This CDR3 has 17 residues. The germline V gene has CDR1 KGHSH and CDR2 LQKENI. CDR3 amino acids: CASSPPGFTSRRDTQYF. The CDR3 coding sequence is TGTGCCAGCTCACCACCGGGTTTCACTAGCAGGAGGGATACGCAGTATTTT.

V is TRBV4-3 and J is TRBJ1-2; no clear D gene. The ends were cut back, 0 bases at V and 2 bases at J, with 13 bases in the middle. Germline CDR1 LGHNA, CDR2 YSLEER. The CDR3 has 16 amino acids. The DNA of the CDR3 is TGCGCCAGCAGCCAAGACGTGGTGAGGGCCAACTATGGCTACACCTTC. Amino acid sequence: CASSQDVVRANYGYTF.

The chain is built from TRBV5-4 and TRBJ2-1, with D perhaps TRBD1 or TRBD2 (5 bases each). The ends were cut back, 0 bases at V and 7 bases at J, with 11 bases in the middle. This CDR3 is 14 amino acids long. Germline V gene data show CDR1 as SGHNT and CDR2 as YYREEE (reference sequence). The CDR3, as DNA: TGTGCCAGCAGCTTGGCCGGGACGGCAAATGAGCAGTTCTTC. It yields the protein CASSLAGTANEQFF.

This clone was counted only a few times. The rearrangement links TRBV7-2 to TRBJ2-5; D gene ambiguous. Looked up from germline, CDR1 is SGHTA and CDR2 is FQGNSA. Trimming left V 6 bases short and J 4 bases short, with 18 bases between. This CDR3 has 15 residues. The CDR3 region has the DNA TGTGCCAGCAGTTTGGGTCGGGCGGTTCGAGAGACCCAGTACTTC. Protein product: CASSLGRAVRETQYF.

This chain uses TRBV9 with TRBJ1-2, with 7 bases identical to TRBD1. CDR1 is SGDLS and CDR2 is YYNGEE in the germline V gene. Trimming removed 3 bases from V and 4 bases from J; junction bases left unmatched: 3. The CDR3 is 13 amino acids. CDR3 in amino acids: CASSATGTYGYTF. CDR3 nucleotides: TGTGCCAGCAGCGCGACAGGGACCTATGGCTACACCTTC.

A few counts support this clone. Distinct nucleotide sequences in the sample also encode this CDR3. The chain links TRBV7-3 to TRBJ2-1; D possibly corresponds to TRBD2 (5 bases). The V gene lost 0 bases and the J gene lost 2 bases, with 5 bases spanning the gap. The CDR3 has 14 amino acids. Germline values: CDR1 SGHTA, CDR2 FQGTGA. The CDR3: CASSLTGAYNEQFF. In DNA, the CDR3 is TGTGCCAGCAGCTTAACGGGAGCCTACAATGAGCAGTTCTTC.

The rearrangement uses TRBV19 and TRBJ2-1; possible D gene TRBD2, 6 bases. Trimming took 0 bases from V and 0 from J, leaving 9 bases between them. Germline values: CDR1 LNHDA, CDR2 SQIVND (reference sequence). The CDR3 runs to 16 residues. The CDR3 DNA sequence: TGTGCCAGTAGTATAGAGCCTAGCGTCTCCTACAATGAGCAGTTCTTC. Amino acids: CASSIEPSVSYNEQFF. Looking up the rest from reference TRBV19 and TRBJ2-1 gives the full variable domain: DGGITQSPKYLFRKEGQNVTLSCEQNLNHDAMYWYRQDPGQGLRLIYYSQIVNDFQKGDIAEGYSVSREKKESFPLTVTSAQKNPTAFYLCASSIEPSVSYNEQFFGPGTRLTVL.

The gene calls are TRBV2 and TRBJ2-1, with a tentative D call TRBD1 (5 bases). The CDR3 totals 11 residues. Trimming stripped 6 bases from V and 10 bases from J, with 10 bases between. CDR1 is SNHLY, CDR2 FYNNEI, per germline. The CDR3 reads CASRSRGEQFF. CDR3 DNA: TGTGCCAGCAGGTCTAGGGGCGAGCAGTTCTTC. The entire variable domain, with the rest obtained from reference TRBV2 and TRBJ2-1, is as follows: EPEVTQTPSHQVTQMGQEVILRCVPISNHLYFYWYRQILGQKVEFLVSFYNNEISEKSEIFDDQFSVERPDGSNFTLKIRSTKLEDSAMYFCASRSRGEQFFGPGTRLTVL.

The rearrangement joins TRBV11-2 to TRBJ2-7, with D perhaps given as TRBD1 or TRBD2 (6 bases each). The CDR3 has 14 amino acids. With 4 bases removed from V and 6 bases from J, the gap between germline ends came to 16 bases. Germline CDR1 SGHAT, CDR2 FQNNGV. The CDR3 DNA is TGTGCCAGCAGCTCCATTCGGGGGCCTGCCGAGCAGTACTTC. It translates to CASSSIRGPAEQYF.

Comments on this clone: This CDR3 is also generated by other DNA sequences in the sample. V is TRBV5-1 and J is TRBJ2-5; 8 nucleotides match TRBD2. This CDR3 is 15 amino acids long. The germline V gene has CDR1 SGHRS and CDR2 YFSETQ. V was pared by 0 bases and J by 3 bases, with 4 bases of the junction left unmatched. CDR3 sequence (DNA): TGCGCCAGCAGCTTGGCTCCGGGAGGGGAAGAGACCCAGTACTTC. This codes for CASSLAPGGEETQYF.

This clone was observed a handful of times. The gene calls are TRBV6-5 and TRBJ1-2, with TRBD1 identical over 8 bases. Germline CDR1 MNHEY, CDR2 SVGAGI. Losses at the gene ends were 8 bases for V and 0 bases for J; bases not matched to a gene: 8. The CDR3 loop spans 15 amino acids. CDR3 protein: CASSRQGSPNYGYTF. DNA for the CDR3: TGTGCCAGCTCTAGACAGGGGTCACCTAACTATGGCTACACCTTC.

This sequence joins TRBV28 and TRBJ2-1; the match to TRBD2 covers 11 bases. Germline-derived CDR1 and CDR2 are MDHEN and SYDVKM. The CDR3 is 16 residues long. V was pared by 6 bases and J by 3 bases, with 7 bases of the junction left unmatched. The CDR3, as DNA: TGTGCCAGCAGCTCTCCCCTAGCGGGGGGCTACAATGAGCAGTTCTTC. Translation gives CASSSPLAGGYNEQFF.

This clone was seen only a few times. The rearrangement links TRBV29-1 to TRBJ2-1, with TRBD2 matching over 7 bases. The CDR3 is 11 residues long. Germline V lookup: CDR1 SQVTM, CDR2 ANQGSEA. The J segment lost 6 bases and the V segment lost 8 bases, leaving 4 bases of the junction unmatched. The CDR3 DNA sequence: TGCAGCTCCAGGACTAGCAATGAGCAGTTCTTC. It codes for CSSRTSNEQFF.

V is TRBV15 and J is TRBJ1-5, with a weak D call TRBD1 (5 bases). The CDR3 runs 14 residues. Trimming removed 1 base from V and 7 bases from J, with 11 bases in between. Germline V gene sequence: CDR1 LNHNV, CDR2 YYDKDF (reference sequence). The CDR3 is CATSRGGSGQPQHF. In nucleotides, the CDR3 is TGTGCCACCAGCAGAGGGGGGTCGGGGCAGCCCCAGCATTTT.

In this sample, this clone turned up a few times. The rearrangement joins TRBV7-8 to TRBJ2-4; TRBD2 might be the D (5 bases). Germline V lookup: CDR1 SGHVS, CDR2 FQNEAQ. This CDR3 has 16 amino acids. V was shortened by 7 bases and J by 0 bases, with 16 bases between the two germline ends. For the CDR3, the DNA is TGTGCCAGCACCGCGAGGGAGTTGGGAGCCAAAAACATTCAGTACTTC. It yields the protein CASTARELGAKNIQYF.

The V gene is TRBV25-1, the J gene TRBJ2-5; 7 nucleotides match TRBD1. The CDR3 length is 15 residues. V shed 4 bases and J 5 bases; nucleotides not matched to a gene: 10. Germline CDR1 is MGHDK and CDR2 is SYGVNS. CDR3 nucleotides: TGTGCCAGCAGTGTAGGACAGGCAAAGGGGGAGACCCAGTACTTC. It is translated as CASSVGQAKGETQYF.

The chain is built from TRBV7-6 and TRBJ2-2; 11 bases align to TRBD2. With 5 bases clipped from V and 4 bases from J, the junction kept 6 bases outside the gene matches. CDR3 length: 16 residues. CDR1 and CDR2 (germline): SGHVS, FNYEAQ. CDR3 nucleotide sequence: TGTGCCAGCAGCCCTATTAGCGGGAGGGTCACCGGGGAGCTGTTTTTT. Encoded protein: CASSPISGRVTGELFF.

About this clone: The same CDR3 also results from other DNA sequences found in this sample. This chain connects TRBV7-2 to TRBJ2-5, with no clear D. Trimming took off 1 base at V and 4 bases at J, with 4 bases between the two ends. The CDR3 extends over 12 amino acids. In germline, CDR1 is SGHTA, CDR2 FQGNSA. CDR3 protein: CASSLERETQYF. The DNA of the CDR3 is TGTGCCAGCAGCTTAGAAAGAGAGACCCAGTACTTC.

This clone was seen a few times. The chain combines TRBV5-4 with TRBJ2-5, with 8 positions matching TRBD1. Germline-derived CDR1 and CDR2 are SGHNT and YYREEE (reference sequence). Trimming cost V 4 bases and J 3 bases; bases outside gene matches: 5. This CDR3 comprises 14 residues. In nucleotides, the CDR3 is TGTGCCAGCAGCGACAAGACAGGGGAAGAGACCCAGTACTTC. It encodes CASSDKTGEETQYF.